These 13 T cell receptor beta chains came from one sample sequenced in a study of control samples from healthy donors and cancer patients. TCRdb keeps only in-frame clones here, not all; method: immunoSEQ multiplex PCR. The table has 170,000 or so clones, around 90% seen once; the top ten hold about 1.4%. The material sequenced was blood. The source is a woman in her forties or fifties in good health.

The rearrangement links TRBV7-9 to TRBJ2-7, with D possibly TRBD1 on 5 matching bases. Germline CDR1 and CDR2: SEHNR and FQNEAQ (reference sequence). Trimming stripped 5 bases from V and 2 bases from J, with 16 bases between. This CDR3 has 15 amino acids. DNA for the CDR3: TGTGCCAGCAGCCAGGGTAGGGGCAGCACCTACGAGCAGTACTTC. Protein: CASSQGRGSTYEQYF. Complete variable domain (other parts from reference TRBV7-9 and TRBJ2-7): DTGVSQNPRHKITKRGQNVTFRCDPISEHNRLYWYRQTLGQGPEFLTYFQNEAQLEKSRLLSDRFSAERPKGSFSTLEIQRTEQGDSAMYLCASSQGRGSTYEQYFGPGTRLTVT.

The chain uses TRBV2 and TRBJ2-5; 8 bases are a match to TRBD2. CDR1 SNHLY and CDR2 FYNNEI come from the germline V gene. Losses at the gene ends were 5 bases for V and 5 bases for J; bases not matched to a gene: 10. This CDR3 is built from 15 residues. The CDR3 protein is CASSFRGGHAETQYF. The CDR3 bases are TGTGCCAGCAGTTTCCGGGGGGGCCATGCCGAGACCCAGTACTTC.

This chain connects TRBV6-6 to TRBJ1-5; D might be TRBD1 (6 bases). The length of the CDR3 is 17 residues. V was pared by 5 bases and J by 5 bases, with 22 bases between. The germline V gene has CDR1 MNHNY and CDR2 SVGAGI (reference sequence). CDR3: CASSPKGRSQGHQPQHF. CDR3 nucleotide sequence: TGTGCCAGCAGTCCCAAAGGCCGATCACAGGGTCATCAGCCCCAGCATTTT.

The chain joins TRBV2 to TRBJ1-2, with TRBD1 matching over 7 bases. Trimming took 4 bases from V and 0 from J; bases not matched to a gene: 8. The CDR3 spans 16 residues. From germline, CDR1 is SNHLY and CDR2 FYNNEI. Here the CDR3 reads CASSARDRLPNYGYTF. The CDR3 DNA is TGTGCCAGCAGTGCCCGGGACAGACTTCCTAACTATGGCTACACCTTC.

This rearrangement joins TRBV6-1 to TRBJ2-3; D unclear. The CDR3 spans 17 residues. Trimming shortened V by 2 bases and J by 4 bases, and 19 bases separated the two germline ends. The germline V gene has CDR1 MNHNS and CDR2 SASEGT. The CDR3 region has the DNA TGTGCCAGCAGTGAACGGCCCAGCCGCCTTTGGCCAGATACGCAGTATTTT. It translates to CASSERPSRLWPDTQYF.

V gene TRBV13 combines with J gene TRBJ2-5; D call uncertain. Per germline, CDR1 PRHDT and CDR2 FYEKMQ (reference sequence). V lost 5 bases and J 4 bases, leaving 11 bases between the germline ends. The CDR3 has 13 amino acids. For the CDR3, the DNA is TGTGCCAGCAGCGTCCTGGTGTCAGAGACCCAGTACTTC. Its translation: CASSVLVSETQYF.

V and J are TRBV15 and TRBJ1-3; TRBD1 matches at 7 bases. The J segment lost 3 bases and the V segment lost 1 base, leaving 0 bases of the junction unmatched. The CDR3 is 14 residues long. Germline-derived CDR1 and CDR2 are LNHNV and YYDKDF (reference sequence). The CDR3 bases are TGTGCCACCAGCAGAGGACAGGGTGGAAACACCATATATTTT. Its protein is CATSRGQGGNTIYF.

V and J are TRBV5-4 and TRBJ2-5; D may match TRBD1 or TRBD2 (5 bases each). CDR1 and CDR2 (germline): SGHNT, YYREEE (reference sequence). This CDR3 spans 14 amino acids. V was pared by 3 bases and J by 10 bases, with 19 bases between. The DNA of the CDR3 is TGTGCCAGCAGCTCAGAGACTAACCGGGACGACCAGTACTTC. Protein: CASSSETNRDDQYF.

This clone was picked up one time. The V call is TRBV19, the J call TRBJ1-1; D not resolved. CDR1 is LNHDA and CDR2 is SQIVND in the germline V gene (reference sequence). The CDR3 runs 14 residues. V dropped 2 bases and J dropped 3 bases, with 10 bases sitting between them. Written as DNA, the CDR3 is TGTGCCAGTAGTATACATGATGCCGACACTGAAGCTTTCTTT. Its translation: CASSIHDADTEAFF.

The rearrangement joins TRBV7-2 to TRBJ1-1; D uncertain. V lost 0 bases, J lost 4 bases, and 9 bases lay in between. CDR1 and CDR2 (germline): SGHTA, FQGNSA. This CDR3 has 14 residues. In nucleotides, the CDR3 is TGTGCCAGCAGCTTAGCCCTAACCACCACTGAAGCTTTCTTT. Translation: CASSLALTTTEAFF.

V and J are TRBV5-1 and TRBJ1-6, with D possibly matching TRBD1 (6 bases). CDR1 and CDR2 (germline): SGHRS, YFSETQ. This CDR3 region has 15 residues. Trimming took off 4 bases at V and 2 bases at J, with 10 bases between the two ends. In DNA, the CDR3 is TGCGCCAGCAGCCCGGACAGTCCCTATAATTCACCCCTCCACTTT. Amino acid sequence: CASSPDSPYNSPLHF. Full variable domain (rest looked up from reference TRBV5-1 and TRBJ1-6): KAGVTQTPRYLIKTRGQQVTLSCSPISGHRSVSWYQQTPGQGLQFLFEYFSETQRNKGNFPGRFSGRQFSNSRSEMNVSTLELGDSALYLCASSPDSPYNSPLHFGNGTRLTVT.

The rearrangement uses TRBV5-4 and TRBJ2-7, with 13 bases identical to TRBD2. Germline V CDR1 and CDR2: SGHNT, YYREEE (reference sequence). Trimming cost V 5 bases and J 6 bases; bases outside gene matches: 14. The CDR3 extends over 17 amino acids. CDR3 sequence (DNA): TGTGCCAGCAGGCCCGGACTAGCGGGAGCCAAAGGCGGCGAGCAGTACTTC. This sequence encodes CASRPGLAGAKGGEQYF.

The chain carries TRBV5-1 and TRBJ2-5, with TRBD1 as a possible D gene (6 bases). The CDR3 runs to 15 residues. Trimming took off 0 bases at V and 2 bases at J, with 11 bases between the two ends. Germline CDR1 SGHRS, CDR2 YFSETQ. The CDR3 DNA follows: TGCGCCAGCAGCTTGGAGCAGACAGGACAAGAGACCCAGTACTTC. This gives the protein CASSLEQTGQETQYF.